Shown below are 7 T cell receptor beta chains from a single sample sequenced in a study of blood T cell repertoires in COVID-19. Sequenced by immunoSEQ multiplex PCR; TCRdb stores in-frame clones only, minus some. The table has about 240,000 clones, 75% to 90% seen once; the top ten hold about 3.3%. Sequencing was performed on PBMCs or T cells enriched from blood (not recorded which). All receptors come from a middle-aged woman with acute COVID-19.

The J gene is TRBJ1-5, the V gene TRBV2, with no clear D. V lost 7 bases and J lost 0, with 10 bases in between. From germline, CDR1 is SNHLY and CDR2 FYNNEI. The CDR3 covers 14 residues. CDR3 coding DNA: TGTGCCAGCAAACGCGGGGATAGCAATCAGCCCCAGCATTTT. Translation: CASKRGDSNQPQHF.

J is TRBJ2-7 and V is TRBV13; the match to TRBD2 covers 14 bases. Losses at the gene ends were 4 bases for V and 6 bases for J; bases not matched to a gene: 2. This CDR3 is built from 14 residues. CDR1 is PRHDT and CDR2 is FYEKMQ in the germline V gene (reference sequence). The CDR3 DNA sequence: TGTGCCAGCAGCTCGGGACTAGCGGGAGCCGAGCAGTACTTC. It encodes CASSSGLAGAEQYF.

The J gene is TRBJ1-2, the V gene TRBV19, with 8 positions matching TRBD1. CDR1 is LNHDA and CDR2 is SQIVND in the germline V gene (reference sequence). The CDR3 runs to 12 residues. With V trimmed by 4 bases and J by 7 bases, 2 bases remained unmatched. For the CDR3, the DNA is TGTGCCAGTAGTAGGACAGGGCCTGGCTACACCTTC. Its protein product is CASSRTGPGYTF.

The rearrangement links TRBV19 to TRBJ2-7; 8 nucleotides match TRBD2. Germline trimming cut 1 base from V and 0 bases from J; bases unmatched to any gene: 11. Germline V CDR1 and CDR2: LNHDA, SQIVND (reference sequence). The CDR3 length is 18 residues. The CDR3 DNA reads TGTGCCAGTAGTATAGCTCAGGCCAGCGGGAGTTCCTCCTACGAGCAGTACTTC. Amino acids: CASSIAQASGSSSYEQYF.

The rearrangement uses TRBV7-8 and TRBJ2-7; 8 bases align to TRBD1. Per germline, CDR1 SGHVS and CDR2 FQNEAQ. V lost 6 bases and J lost 2; bases outside the gene matches: 3. The CDR3 has 13 residues. Here the CDR3 DNA reads TGTGCCAGCAGTCCGACAGGGGCCTACGAGCAGTACTTC. Translating gives CASSPTGAYEQYF.

This clone has just a few counts. The gene calls are TRBV5-3 and TRBJ1-5; 10 nucleotides match TRBD1. TRBV5-3 is noted as an ORF with a role that remains uncertain. The CDR3 is 18 amino acids. V lost 3 bases to trimming and J lost 2 bases; unmatched junction nucleotides: 11. CDR3 sequence reads: CARSSPIDRGHGNQPQHF. The CDR3 nucleotides read TGTGCCAGAAGCTCCCCTATCGACAGGGGGCATGGCAATCAGCCCCAGCATTTT.

Here the CDR3 reads CSVDKGGGNTEAFF. The CDR3 DNA is TGCAGCGTTGATAAAGGGGGGGGGAACACTGAAGCTTTCTTT. V and J are TRBV29-1 and TRBJ1-1; weak D call: TRBD1 (6 bases). The CDR3 spans 14 residues. The germline V and J ends were trimmed by 3 bases and 1 base, with 12 bases remaining between them. Germline-derived CDR1 and CDR2 are SQVTM and ANQGSEA.